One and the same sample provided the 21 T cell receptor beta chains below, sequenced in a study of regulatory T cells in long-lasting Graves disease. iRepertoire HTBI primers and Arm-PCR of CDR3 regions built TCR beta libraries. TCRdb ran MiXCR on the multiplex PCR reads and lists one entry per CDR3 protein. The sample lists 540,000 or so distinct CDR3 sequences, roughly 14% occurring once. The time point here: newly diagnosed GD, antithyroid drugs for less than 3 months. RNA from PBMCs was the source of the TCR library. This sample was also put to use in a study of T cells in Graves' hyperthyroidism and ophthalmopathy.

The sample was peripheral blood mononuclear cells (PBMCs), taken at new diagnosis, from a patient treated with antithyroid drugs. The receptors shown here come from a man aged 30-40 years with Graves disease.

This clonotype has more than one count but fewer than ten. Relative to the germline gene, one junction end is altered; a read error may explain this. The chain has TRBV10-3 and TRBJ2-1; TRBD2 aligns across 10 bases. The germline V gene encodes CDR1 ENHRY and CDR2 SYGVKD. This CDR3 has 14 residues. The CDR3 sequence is CAISVTSGNNEQLF. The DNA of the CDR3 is TGTGCCATCAGTGTAACTAGCGGGAACAATGAGCAGCTCTTC.

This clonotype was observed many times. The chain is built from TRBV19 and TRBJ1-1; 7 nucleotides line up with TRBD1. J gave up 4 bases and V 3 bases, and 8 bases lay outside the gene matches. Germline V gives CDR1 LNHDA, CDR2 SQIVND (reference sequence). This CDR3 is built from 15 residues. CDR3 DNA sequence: TGTGCCAGTAGTATTGTACACAGGGGTAGCACTGAAGCTTTCTTT. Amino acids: CASSIVHRGSTEAFF.

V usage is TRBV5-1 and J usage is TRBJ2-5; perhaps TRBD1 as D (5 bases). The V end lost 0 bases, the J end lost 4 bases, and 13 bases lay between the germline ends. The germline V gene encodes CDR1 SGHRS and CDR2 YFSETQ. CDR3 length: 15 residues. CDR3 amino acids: CASSLGSGGAETQYF. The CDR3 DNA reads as TGCGCCAGCAGCTTGGGGTCGGGTGGGGCAGAGACCCAGTACTTC. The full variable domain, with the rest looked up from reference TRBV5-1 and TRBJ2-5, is KAGVTQTPRYLIKTRGQQVTLSCSPISGHRSVSWYQQTPGQGLQFLFEYFSETQRNKGNFPGRFSGRQFSNSRSEMNVSTLELGDSALYLCASSLGSGGAETQYFGPGTRLLVL.

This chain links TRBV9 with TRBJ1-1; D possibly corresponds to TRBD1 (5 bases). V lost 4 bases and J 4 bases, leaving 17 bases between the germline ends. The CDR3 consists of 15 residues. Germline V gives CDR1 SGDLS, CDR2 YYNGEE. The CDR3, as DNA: TGTGCCAGCAGCATCCCTCCGGGGGGGGGCACTGAAGCTTTCTTT. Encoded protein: CASSIPPGGGTEAFF.

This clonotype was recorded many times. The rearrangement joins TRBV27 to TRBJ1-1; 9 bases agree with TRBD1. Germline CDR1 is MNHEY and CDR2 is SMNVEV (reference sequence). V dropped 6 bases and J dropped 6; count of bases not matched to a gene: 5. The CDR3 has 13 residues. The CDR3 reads CASSQGQGSEAFF. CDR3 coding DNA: TGTGCCAGCAGCCAGGGACAGGGCTCTGAAGCTTTCTTT.

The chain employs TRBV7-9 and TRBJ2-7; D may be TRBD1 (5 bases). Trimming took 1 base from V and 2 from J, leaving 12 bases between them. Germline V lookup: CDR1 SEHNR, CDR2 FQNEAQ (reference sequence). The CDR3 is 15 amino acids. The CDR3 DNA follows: TGTGCCAGCAGCTTAGAGGGCAGGGATCCCTACGAGCAGTACTTC. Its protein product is CASSLEGRDPYEQYF.

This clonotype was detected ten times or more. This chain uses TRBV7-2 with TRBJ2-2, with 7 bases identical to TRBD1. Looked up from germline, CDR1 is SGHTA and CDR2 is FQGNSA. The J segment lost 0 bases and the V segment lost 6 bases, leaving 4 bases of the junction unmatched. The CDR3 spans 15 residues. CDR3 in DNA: TGTGCCAGCAGACCGGGACAGACGAACACCGGGGAGCTGTTTTTT. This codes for CASRPGQTNTGELFF.

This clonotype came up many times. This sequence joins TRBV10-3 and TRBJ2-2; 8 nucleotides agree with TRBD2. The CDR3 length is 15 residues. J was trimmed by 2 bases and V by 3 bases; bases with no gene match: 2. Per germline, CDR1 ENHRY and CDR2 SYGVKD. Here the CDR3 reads CAISEGTRNTGELFF. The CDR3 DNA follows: TGTGCCATCAGTGAAGGGACTAGAAACACCGGGGAGCTGTTTTTT.

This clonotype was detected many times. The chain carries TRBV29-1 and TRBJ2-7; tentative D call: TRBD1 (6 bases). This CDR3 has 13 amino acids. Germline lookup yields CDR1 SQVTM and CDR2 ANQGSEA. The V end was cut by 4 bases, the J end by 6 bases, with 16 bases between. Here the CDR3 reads CSVARNREGEQYF. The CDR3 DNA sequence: TGCAGCGTTGCTCGTAACAGGGAAGGCGAGCAGTACTTC.

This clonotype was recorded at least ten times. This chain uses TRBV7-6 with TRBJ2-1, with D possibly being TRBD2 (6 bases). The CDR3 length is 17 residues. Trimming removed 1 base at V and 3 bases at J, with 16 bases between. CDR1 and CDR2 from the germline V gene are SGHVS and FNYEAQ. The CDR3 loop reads CASSLGLVGGNYNEQFF. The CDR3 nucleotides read TGTGCCAGCAGCTTAGGCCTAGTGGGAGGTAACTACAATGAGCAGTTCTTC.

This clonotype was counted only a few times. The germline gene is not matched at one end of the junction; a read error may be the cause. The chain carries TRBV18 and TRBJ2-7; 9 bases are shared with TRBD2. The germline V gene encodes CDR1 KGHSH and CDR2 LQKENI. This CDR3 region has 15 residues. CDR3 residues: CASSPPSGRTYGQYF. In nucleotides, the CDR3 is TGTGCCAGCTCACCACCTAGCGGGAGAACCTACGGGCAGTACTTC.

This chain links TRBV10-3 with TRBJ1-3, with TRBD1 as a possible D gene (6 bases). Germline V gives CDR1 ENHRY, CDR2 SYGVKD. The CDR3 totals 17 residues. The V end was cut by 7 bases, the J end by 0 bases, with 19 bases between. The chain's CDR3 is CAINPARTADSGNTIYF. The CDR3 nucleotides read TGTGCCATCAACCCCGCCCGGACAGCCGACTCTGGAAACACCATATATTTT.

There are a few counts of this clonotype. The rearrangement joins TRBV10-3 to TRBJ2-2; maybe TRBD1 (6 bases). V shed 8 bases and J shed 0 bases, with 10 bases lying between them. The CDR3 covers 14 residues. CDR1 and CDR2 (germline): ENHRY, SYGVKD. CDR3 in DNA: TGTGCCATCGGGGGACAACCGAACACCGGGGAGCTGTTTTTT. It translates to CAIGGQPNTGELFF.

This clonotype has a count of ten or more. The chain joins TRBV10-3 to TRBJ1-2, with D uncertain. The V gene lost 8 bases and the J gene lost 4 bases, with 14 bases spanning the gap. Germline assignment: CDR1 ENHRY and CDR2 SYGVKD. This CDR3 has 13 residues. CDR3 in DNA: TGTGCCATCCAGGACCCCTACGGCTATGGCTACACCTTC. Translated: CAIQDPYGYGYTF.

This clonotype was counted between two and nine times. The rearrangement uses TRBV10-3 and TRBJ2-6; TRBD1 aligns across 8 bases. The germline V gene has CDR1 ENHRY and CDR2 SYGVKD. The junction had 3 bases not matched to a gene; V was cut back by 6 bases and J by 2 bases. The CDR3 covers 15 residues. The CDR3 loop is CAIRQGETGANVLTF. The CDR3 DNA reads TGTGCCATCAGACAGGGGGAAACTGGGGCCAACGTCCTGACTTTC.

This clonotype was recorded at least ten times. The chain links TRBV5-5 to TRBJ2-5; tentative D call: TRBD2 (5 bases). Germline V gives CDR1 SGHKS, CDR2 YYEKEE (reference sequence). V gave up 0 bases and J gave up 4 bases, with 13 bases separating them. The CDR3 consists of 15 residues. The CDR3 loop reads CASSLAGLEGETQYF. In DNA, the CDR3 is TGTGCCAGCAGCTTGGCGGGATTGGAAGGAGAGACCCAGTACTTC. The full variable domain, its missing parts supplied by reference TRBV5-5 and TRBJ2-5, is DAGVTQSPTHLIKTRGQQVTLRCSPISGHKSVSWYQQVLGQGPQFIFQYYEKEERGRGNFPDRFSARQFPNYSSELNVNALLLGDSALYLCASSLAGLEGETQYFGPGTRLLVL.

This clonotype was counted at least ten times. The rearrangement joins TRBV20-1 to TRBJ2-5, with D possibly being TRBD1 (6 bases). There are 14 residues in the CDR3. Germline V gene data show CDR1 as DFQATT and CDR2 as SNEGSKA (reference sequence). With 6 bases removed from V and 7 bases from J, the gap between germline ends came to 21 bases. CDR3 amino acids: CSAETLRGPGTQYF. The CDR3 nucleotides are TGCAGTGCAGAAACCCTCAGGGGACCAGGGACCCAGTACTTC.

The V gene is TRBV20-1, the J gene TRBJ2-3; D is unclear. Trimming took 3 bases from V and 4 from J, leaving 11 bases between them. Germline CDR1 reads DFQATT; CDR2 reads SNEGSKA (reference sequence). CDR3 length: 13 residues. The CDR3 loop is CSARFTDPDTQYF. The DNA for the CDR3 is TGCAGTGCTAGGTTCACGGACCCAGATACGCAGTATTTT.

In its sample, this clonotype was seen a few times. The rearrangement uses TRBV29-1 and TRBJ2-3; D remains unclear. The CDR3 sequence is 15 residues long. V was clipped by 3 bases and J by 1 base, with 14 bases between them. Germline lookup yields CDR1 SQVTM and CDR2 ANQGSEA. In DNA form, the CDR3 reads TGCAGCGTTGAGTCAGTTCAAAGAGGCACAGATACGCAGTATTTT. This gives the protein CSVESVQRGTDTQYF.

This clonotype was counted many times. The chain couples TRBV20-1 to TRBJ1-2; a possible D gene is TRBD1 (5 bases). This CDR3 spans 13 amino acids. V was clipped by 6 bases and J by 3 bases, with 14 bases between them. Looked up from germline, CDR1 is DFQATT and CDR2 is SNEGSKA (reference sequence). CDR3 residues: CSARTGGDYGYTF. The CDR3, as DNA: TGCAGTGCCCGGACGGGGGGAGACTATGGCTACACCTTC.

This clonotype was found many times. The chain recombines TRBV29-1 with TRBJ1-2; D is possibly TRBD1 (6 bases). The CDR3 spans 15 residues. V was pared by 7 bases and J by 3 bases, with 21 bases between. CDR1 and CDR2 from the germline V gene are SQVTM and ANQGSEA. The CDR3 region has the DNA TGCAGCGCATCCTGGGGACAAACTAAACACTATGGCTACACCTTC. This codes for CSASWGQTKHYGYTF.